One sample yielded the 24 T cell receptor beta chains listed below, sequenced in a study of cytomegalovirus exposure and HLA in healthy donors. PCR used 60 Vbeta primers and 13 Jbeta primers. The data were produced by immunoSEQ multiplex PCR, yet TCRdb's version contains in-frame clones alone and is incomplete. The sample yields around 150,000 clones, 76% seen once. The sample consisted of PBMCs. The receptors originated from a man in his fifties or sixties in good health and CMV-seronegative.

This clone occurred once. This rearrangement joins TRBV7-2 to TRBJ2-5, with 8 bases identical to TRBD1. Germline-derived CDR1 and CDR2 are SGHTA and FQGNSA. The CDR3 length is 14 residues. V lost 5 bases, J lost 2 bases, and 4 bases stayed unmatched. In nucleotides, the CDR3 is TGTGCCAGCAGCAATAGACAGGGGCAAGAGACCCAGTACTTC. Its protein product is CASSNRQGQETQYF.

This clone occurred a few times. The V and J genes are TRBV28 and TRBJ2-5; 10 bases are shared with TRBD1. The trim removed 6 bases at V and 2 bases at J, leaving 9 bases unmatched. The CDR3 runs to 16 residues. Germline V gene lookup returns CDR1 MDHEN and CDR2 SYDVKM. The CDR3 nucleotides read TGTGCCAGCAGCCCGACAGGGGGCGCGGAGCAAGAGACCCAGTACTTC. Protein: CASSPTGGAEQETQYF.

In its sample, this clone was seen once. V is TRBV6-1 and J is TRBJ1-2; no firm D call. The germline V gene has CDR1 MNHNS and CDR2 SASEGT. V was shortened by 3 bases and J by 8 bases, with 13 bases between the two germline ends. The CDR3 has 13 residues. CDR3 region: CASSDARLGGYTF. In DNA, the CDR3 is TGTGCCAGCAGTGACGCACGGCTGGGCGGCTACACCTTC.

This clone occurred once. CDR3 sequence (DNA): TGTGCCAGCAGCTACGGGACTAGCGCTGACAATGAGCAGTTCTTC. Protein product: CASSYGTSADNEQFF. J is TRBJ2-1 and V is TRBV7-7, with 10 bases that match TRBD2. From germline, CDR1 is SSHAT and CDR2 FNYEAQ (reference sequence). There are 15 residues in the CDR3. J was trimmed by 5 bases and V by 4 bases; bases with no gene match: 5. The full variable domain, with the rest looked up from reference TRBV7-7 and TRBJ2-1, is GAGVSQSPRYKVTKRGQDVTLRCDPISSHATLYWYQQALGQGPEFLTYFNYEAQPDKSGLPSDRFSAERPEGSISTLTIQRTEQRDSAMYRCASSYGTSADNEQFFGPGTRLTVL.

J is TRBJ1-6 and V is TRBV7-8; TRBD1 matches at 9 bases. J lost 7 bases, V lost 5 bases, and 9 bases had no gene match. Germline V gives CDR1 SGHVS, CDR2 FQNEAQ. The CDR3 runs to 16 residues. The CDR3 protein is CASSPEADRGNSPLHF. CDR3 in DNA: TGTGCCAGCAGCCCAGAAGCGGACAGGGGAAATTCACCCCTCCACTTT.

This clone appeared a few times. The chain employs TRBV4-3 and TRBJ2-1, with 10 bases that match TRBD2. The length of the CDR3 is 17 residues. Looked up from germline, CDR1 is LGHNA and CDR2 is YSLEER. With V trimmed by 0 bases and J by 5 bases, 7 bases remained unmatched. CDR3 DNA sequence: TGCGCCAGCAGCCAAGAAGTAGTAAGCGGGAGGGACAATGAGCAGTTCTTC. Protein product: CASSQEVVSGRDNEQFF.

The chain carries TRBV5-8 and TRBJ2-7; 7 positions match TRBD2. Germline loops: CDR1 SGHTS, CDR2 YDEGEE. After removal of 3 bases from V and 7 bases from J, the junction contained 1 base not matched to a gene. This CDR3 contains 11 residues. The CDR3 sequence: CASSWGGEQYF. In DNA, the CDR3 is TGTGCCAGCAGCTGGGGGGGGGAGCAGTACTTC.

V usage is TRBV5-1 and J usage is TRBJ2-7, with 11 bases aligning to TRBD2. V shed 4 bases, J shed 7 bases, and the junction held 10 bases outside the gene matches. This CDR3 spans 15 amino acids. Germline CDR1 SGHRS, CDR2 YFSETQ. In DNA, the CDR3 is TGCGCCAGCAGCGAGGGGACTAGCGGCCTCCGGGAGCAGTACTTC. Its translation is CASSEGTSGLREQYF.

About this clone itself: At the DNA level, this CDR3 is encoded by other sequences in the same sample as well. V and J are TRBV6-6 and TRBJ1-1; D is perhaps TRBD1 (6 bases). The V end lost 2 bases, the J end lost 1 base, and 8 bases lay between the germline ends. In germline, CDR1 is MNHNY, CDR2 SVGAGI (reference sequence). The CDR3 is 14 amino acids. The CDR3 region has the DNA TGTGCCAGCAGTTACCGACAGGAGAACACTGAAGCTTTCTTT. This encodes CASSYRQENTEAFF.

Written as DNA, the CDR3 is TGTGCCAGCAGCCCGGGTCACGACAGGTTAAATCAGCCCCAGCATTTT. The encoded protein is CASSPGHDRLNQPQHF. The V gene is TRBV7-2, the J gene TRBJ1-5; maybe TRBD1 (6 bases). CDR1 is SGHTA, CDR2 FQGNSA, per germline. The CDR3 runs to 16 residues. Trimming shortened V by 5 bases and J by 4 bases, and 18 bases separated the two germline ends.

This clone occurred a few times. The chain recombines TRBV4-3 with TRBJ2-4; 13 nucleotides agree with TRBD2. This CDR3 comprises 17 residues. The V gene end was trimmed by 1 base and the J gene end by 6 bases; junction bases not matched to a gene: 6. Germline CDR1 LGHNA, CDR2 YSLEER. CDR3 in amino acids: CASSQGLAGGLGNIQYF. CDR3 in DNA: TGCGCCAGCAGCCAAGGACTAGCGGGGGGCCTGGGAAACATTCAGTACTTC.

The chain has TRBV6-6 and TRBJ1-5, with D tentatively TRBD1 (5 bases). Germline V lookup: CDR1 MNHNY, CDR2 SVGAGI (reference sequence). Trimming cost V 2 bases and J 3 bases, with 11 bases left between them. The CDR3 totals 15 residues. The CDR3: CASSYVTGSNQPQHF. CDR3 sequence (DNA): TGTGCCAGCAGTTACGTCACAGGTTCCAATCAGCCCCAGCATTTT.

V usage is TRBV11-2 and J usage is TRBJ2-1; the D is unclear. This CDR3 spans 17 amino acids. Trimming took 8 bases from V and 2 from J, leaving 22 bases between them. Germline CDR1 is SGHAT and CDR2 is FQNNGV. The CDR3 DNA sequence: TGTGCCAGCCTATATGCTTGGGCCCGCAAGCCCTACAATGAGCAGTTCTTC. Translated, it gives CASLYAWARKPYNEQFF.

The J gene is TRBJ2-7, the V gene TRBV7-9, with D possibly TRBD1 on 5 matching bases. Trimming pared 4 bases from V and 2 bases from J, leaving 9 bases between. The CDR3 extends over 13 amino acids. Germline V gives CDR1 SEHNR, CDR2 FQNEAQ (reference sequence). CDR3 in DNA: TGTGCCAGCAGCTCGGACATTCCCTACGAGCAGTACTTC. Translating it yields CASSSDIPYEQYF.

This clone was counted between two and nine times. The V and J genes are TRBV7-9 and TRBJ1-1, with D hard to call. Per the germline V gene, CDR1 is SEHNR and CDR2 is FQNEAQ (reference sequence). V lost 6 bases and J 0 bases, leaving 8 bases between the germline ends. The CDR3 has 13 amino acids. CDR3: CASRKEMNTEAFF. DNA for the CDR3: TGTGCCAGCAGGAAGGAGATGAACACTGAAGCTTTCTTT. Full variable domain (missing parts from reference TRBV7-9 and TRBJ1-1): DTGVSQNPRHKITKRGQNVTFRCDPISEHNRLYWYRQTLGQGPEFLTYFQNEAQLEKSRLLSDRFSAERPKGSFSTLEIQRTEQGDSAMYLCASRKEMNTEAFFGQGTRLTVV.

The rearrangement uses TRBV7-2 and TRBJ2-7; 7 bases map to TRBD1. V shed 1 base, J shed 2 bases, and the junction held 8 bases outside the gene matches. Germline CDR1 SGHTA, CDR2 FQGNSA. This CDR3 has 16 amino acids. CDR3 protein: CASSLGGTGVPYEQYF. CDR3 nucleotides: TGTGCCAGCAGCTTAGGTGGAACAGGGGTTCCCTACGAGCAGTACTTC.

The chain has TRBV5-1 and TRBJ1-2; 9 nucleotides match TRBD1. The V segment lost 4 bases and the J segment 6 bases; nucleotides outside the gene matches: 7. This CDR3 comprises 14 residues. CDR1 SGHRS and CDR2 YFSETQ come from the germline V gene. CDR3 nucleotides: TGCGCCAGCAGCCCTTCGACAGGGGGTCATGGCTACACCTTC. Translation: CASSPSTGGHGYTF.

This rearrangement joins TRBV7-2 to TRBJ2-5; perhaps TRBD1 as D (5 bases). Judging by the DNA end, TRBJ2-7 fits better; the J call may be wrong. The CDR3 loop spans 14 amino acids. Germline V gene lookup returns CDR1 SGHTA and CDR2 FQGNSA. CDR3 residues: CASSLWARDYEQYF. CDR3 bases: TGTGCCAGCAGCTTATGGGCCAGGGACTACGAGCAGTACTTC.

The rearrangement links TRBV6-6 to TRBJ2-2, with 14 bases lining up with TRBD2. The J segment lost 6 bases and the V segment lost 4 bases, leaving 1 base of the junction unmatched. Per germline, CDR1 MNHNY and CDR2 SVGAGI (reference sequence). This CDR3 spans 15 amino acids. Here the CDR3 DNA reads TGTGCCAGCAGTTCGACTAGCGGGGGGGCCGGGGAGCTGTTTTTT. Protein product: CASSSTSGGAGELFF.

The chain employs TRBV28 and TRBJ2-3, with TRBD2 matching over 10 bases. CDR3 size: 15 residues. With V trimmed by 6 bases and J by 3 bases, 6 bases remained unmatched. The germline gives CDR1 MDHEN, CDR2 SYDVKM. The CDR3 here is CASSTPGLATDTQYF. CDR3 coding DNA: TGTGCCAGCAGCACTCCGGGACTAGCGACAGATACGCAGTATTTT. Using reference TRBV28 and TRBJ2-3 for the parts outside the CDR3, the full variable domain is DVKVTQSSRYLVKRTGEKVFLECVQDMDHENMFWYRQDPGLGLRLIYFSYDVKMKEKGDIPEGYSVSREKKERFSLILESASTNQTSMYLCASSTPGLATDTQYFGPGTRLTVL.

As for this clone: Relative to the germline gene, one junction end is altered; a read error may explain this. This chain links TRBV4-3 with TRBJ2-1; 16 bases align to TRBD2. The CDR3 is 16 residues long. Per germline, CDR1 LGHNA and CDR2 YSLEER. This chain's CDR3 is CASSHSGTSGRVLMVF. Here the CDR3 DNA reads TGCGCCAGCAGCCATTCCGGGACTAGCGGGAGGGTTCTCATGGTCTTC.

The chain has TRBV2 and TRBJ2-7; 14 bases map to TRBD2. Looked up from germline, CDR1 is SNHLY and CDR2 is FYNNEI. With 7 bases clipped from V and 7 bases from J, the junction kept 3 bases outside the gene matches. The CDR3 totals 13 residues. The CDR3 DNA reads as TGTGCCAGCACGGGACTAGCGGGGGTTGAGCAGTACTTC. Translating gives CASTGLAGVEQYF. Combining the CDR3 with reference TRBV2 and TRBJ2-7 gives the whole variable domain EPEVTQTPSHQVTQMGQEVILRCVPISNHLYFYWYRQILGQKVEFLVSFYNNEISEKSEIFDDQFSVERPDGSNFTLKIRSTKLEDSAMYFCASTGLAGVEQYFGPGTRLTVT.

The V call is TRBV4-3, the J call TRBJ2-1; perhaps TRBD1 as D (6 bases). V was trimmed by 0 bases and J by 2 bases, leaving 8 bases between them. The CDR3 is 15 residues long. Germline V gene lookup returns CDR1 LGHNA and CDR2 YSLEER. CDR3 DNA sequence: TGCGCCAGCAGCCAAGATCAGGGGCCCTACAATGAGCAGTTCTTC. This gives the protein CASSQDQGPYNEQFF.

This clone has a handful of counts. The same CDR3 arises from other DNA sequences in this sample as well. The chain is built from TRBV6-5 and TRBJ1-1; maybe TRBD1 (6 bases). V lost 5 bases to trimming and J lost 0 bases, with 10 bases between them. This CDR3 has 14 residues. From germline, CDR1 is MNHEY and CDR2 SVGAGI. The CDR3 sequence: CASSLGQLNTEAFF. CDR3 nucleotide sequence: TGTGCCAGCAGTCTAGGACAGTTGAACACTGAAGCTTTCTTT.